These 24 T cell receptor beta chains originate from one sample sequenced in a study of spatial heterogeneity in lung cancer. Overall study findings and caveats: It was found that expanded intratumoral alpha and beta TCR counts tracked tumor mutation counts.

Time point in this sample: sample taken at primary tumor resection. These TCRs' antigens remain unknown. TCRdb passed the 5' RACE reads through MiXCR, listing each CDR3 protein once. Seen here are approximately 94,000 distinct CDR3 sequences, around 4.3% observed once, and the top ten hold approximately 21%. Sequences were derived from lung tumor tissue, sampled at surgery. The receptor set was obtained from a male donor with early-stage non-small cell lung cancer.

This clonotype appeared many times. The CDR3 bases are TGTGCCAGCAGCCCGACAGCGAACACCGGGGAGCTGTTTTTT. Translated, it gives CASSPTANTGELFF. The V and J genes are TRBV12-3 or TRBV12-4 and TRBJ2-2; possibly TRBD1 for D (5 bases). CDR3 size: 14 residues. The germline V and J ends were trimmed by 6 bases and 0 bases, with 8 bases remaining between them.

Only a few counts were recorded for this clonotype. The genes are TRBV5-1 and TRBJ2-6; D gene uncertain. The CDR3 runs to 13 residues. V was cut by 7 bases and J by 0 bases, with 5 bases left in between. Germline CDR1 reads SGHRS; CDR2 reads YFSETQ. The CDR3 DNA reads as TGCGCCAGCGGGAACTCTGGGGCCAACGTCCTGACTTTC. Translation: CASGNSGANVLTF.

In its sample, this clonotype was seen many times. The chain links TRBV6-5 to TRBJ2-1; TRBD2 agrees at 11 bases. With V trimmed by 6 bases and J by 10 bases, 8 bases remained unmatched. The CDR3 runs to 14 residues. Germline CDR1 reads MNHEY; CDR2 reads SVGAGI. Here the CDR3 reads CASRRGLAVDEQFF. Written as DNA, the CDR3 is TGTGCCAGCAGGAGGGGACTAGCGGTGGACGAGCAGTTCTTC.

At least ten counts were recorded for this clonotype. The V and J genes are TRBV20-1 and TRBJ1-1; D is perhaps TRBD1 (5 bases). The V gene lost 3 bases and the J gene lost 3 bases, with 20 bases spanning the gap. There are 16 residues in the CDR3. CDR1 is DFQATT, CDR2 SNEGSKA, per germline (reference sequence). The CDR3 DNA reads as TGCAGTGCTAGTACCTGGAAAGGGGCAGGTGACACTGAAGCTTTCTTT. Translation gives CSASTWKGAGDTEAFF.

This clonotype occurred many times. This rearrangement joins TRBV3-1 to TRBJ2-1; D perhaps matches TRBD2 (5 bases). Trimming took 6 bases from V and 9 from J, leaving 9 bases between them. Germline V gives CDR1 LGHDT, CDR2 YNNKEL (reference sequence). This CDR3 region has 11 residues. The CDR3 sequence: CASSRTGEQFF. In nucleotides, the CDR3 is TGTGCCAGCAGTCGGACTGGTGAGCAGTTCTTC.

In its sample, this clonotype was seen many times. The chain links TRBV7-9 to TRBJ1-4; 8 positions agree with TRBD1. CDR1 and CDR2 (germline): SEHNR, FQNEAQ (reference sequence). V trimming: 5 bases; J trimming: 8 bases; junction bases outside the gene matches: 7. This CDR3 region has 14 residues. CDR3 loop: CASSPRTGIEKLFF. The CDR3 DNA reads as TGTGCCAGCAGCCCCCGGACAGGGATCGAAAAACTGTTTTTT.

There are many counts of this clonotype. The rearrangement uses TRBV2 and TRBJ2-1; 10 bases align to TRBD2. Germline V lookup: CDR1 SNHLY, CDR2 FYNNEI. Unmatched junction bases numbered 8, after V lost 4 bases and J lost 2 bases. The CDR3 is 17 residues long. The CDR3 DNA is TGTGCCAGCAGTGGCGGGTCTAGCGGGAGCGCCTACAATGAGCAGTTCTTC. This gives the protein CASSGGSSGSAYNEQFF.

The chain links TRBV3-1 to TRBJ2-3; D remains unclear. Germline loops: CDR1 LGHDT, CDR2 YNNKEL (reference sequence). The CDR3 totals 14 residues. Between the trimmed V and J ends, which lost 3 bases and 1 base, there was a span of 8 bases. The CDR3 loop reads CASSQVGRTDTQYF. The CDR3 nucleotides are TGTGCCAGCAGCCAGGTGGGCCGCACAGATACGCAGTATTTT.

The genes are TRBV3-1 and TRBJ2-7; either TRBD1 or TRBD2 may supply D (6 bases each). V lost 1 base to trimming and J lost 2 bases, with 15 bases between them. CDR3 length: 16 residues. Germline V gives CDR1 LGHDT, CDR2 YNNKEL (reference sequence). The CDR3 loop reads CASSQGGAGYAYEQYF. In nucleotides, the CDR3 is TGTGCCAGCAGCCAAGGGGGGGCCGGGTACGCCTACGAGCAGTACTTC.

This clonotype was observed at least ten times. The rearrangement uses TRBV20-1 and TRBJ2-5; no definite D call. Trimming shortened V by 7 bases and J by 4 bases, and 16 bases separated the two germline ends. There are 13 residues in the CDR3. The germline V gene has CDR1 DFQATT and CDR2 SNEGSKA (reference sequence). The DNA of the CDR3 is TGCAGTGTTACGGGTGGGATTAGAGAGACCCAGTACTTC. Encoded protein: CSVTGGIRETQYF.

There are many counts of this clonotype. The chain is built from TRBV28 and TRBJ1-2; D uncertain. The ends were cut back, 2 bases at V and 6 bases at J, with 10 bases in the middle. Germline CDR1 MDHEN, CDR2 SYDVKM. This CDR3 has 13 residues. CDR3 nucleotides: TGTGCCAGCAGTTTAAGGTCCGCCGATGGCTACACCTTC. The encoded protein is CASSLRSADGYTF.

This clonotype was observed at least ten times. CDR3 protein: CASSPIAGSYEQYF. CDR3 DNA: TGCGCCAGCAGCCCCATAGCGGGGTCCTACGAGCAGTACTTC. This rearrangement joins TRBV5-1 to TRBJ2-7; 8 positions match TRBD2. CDR3 size: 14 residues. J was trimmed by 1 base and V by 4 bases; bases with no gene match: 4. Germline V CDR1 and CDR2: SGHRS, YFSETQ.

In its sample, this clonotype was seen many times. J is TRBJ1-5 and V is TRBV19; D unresolved. CDR3 length: 13 residues. Trimming removed 8 bases from V and 5 bases from J, with 13 bases in between. Germline V gene sequence: CDR1 LNHDA, CDR2 SQIVND (reference sequence). CDR3 bases: TGTGCCAGTTCCCTGGGGAGAGATCAGCCCCAGCATTTT. It encodes CASSLGRDQPQHF.

This clonotype was recorded many times. The chain couples TRBV20-1 to TRBJ2-3; 10 bases map to TRBD1. The CDR3 sequence is 13 residues long. V shed 3 bases, J shed 5 bases, and the junction held 2 bases outside the gene matches. The V gene's germline CDR1 is DFQATT and CDR2 SNEGSKA (reference sequence). This chain's CDR3 is CSARTGGEDTQYF. CDR3 sequence (DNA): TGCAGTGCTAGGACAGGGGGCGAAGATACGCAGTATTTT.

This clonotype was seen at least ten times. The chain is built from TRBV6-5 and TRBJ2-2; D not certain. The V end was cut by 5 bases, the J end by 2 bases, with 12 bases between. Per the germline V gene, CDR1 is MNHEY and CDR2 is SVGAGI. The CDR3 has 15 amino acids. The CDR3 sequence is CASSRKGPNTGELFF. CDR3 DNA: TGTGCCAGCAGTAGAAAAGGACCAAACACCGGGGAGCTGTTTTTT.

This clonotype was recorded at least ten times. The chain is built from TRBV6-6 and TRBJ1-5; D is ambiguous. The CDR3 sequence is 16 residues long. CDR1 and CDR2 from the germline V gene are MNHNY and SVGAGI (reference sequence). V gave up 5 bases and J gave up 0 bases, with 14 bases separating them. The CDR3 loop reads CASSPGRRYSNQPQHF. CDR3 sequence (DNA): TGTGCCAGCAGTCCTGGCCGGAGGTATAGCAATCAGCCCCAGCATTTT.

The chain couples TRBV6-5 to TRBJ2-1, with D tentatively TRBD2 (6 bases). The CDR3 totals 15 residues. V was trimmed by 0 bases and J by 2 bases, leaving 8 bases between them. Per the germline V gene, CDR1 is MNHEY and CDR2 is SVGAGI. The CDR3 sequence is CASSYSAGPYNEQFF. The DNA of the CDR3 is TGTGCCAGCAGTTACTCCGCGGGGCCCTACAATGAGCAGTTCTTC.

The sample holds many counts of this clonotype. The chain uses TRBV6-6 and TRBJ1-5; the D is unclear. Germline values: CDR1 MNHNY, CDR2 SVGAGI (reference sequence). V lost 2 bases and J lost 1, with 9 bases in between. This CDR3 contains 15 residues. CDR3 sequence reads: CASSYRLDSNQPQHF. The CDR3 DNA reads TGTGCCAGCAGTTACCGACTGGACAGCAATCAGCCCCAGCATTTT.

This clonotype has ten or more counts. The chain joins TRBV5-1 to TRBJ2-5; 7 nucleotides match TRBD2. The CDR3 loop spans 14 amino acids. V was clipped by 4 bases and J by 2 bases; unmatched bases: 5. Per germline, CDR1 SGHRS and CDR2 YFSETQ. CDR3 sequence: CASSGGELQETQYF. The DNA for the CDR3 is TGCGCCAGCAGCGGGGGGGAGTTACAAGAGACCCAGTACTTC.

This clonotype was recorded at least ten times. The chain links TRBV6-1 to TRBJ2-1, with TRBD2 identical over 9 bases. V was pared by 9 bases and J by 2 bases, with 11 bases of the junction left unmatched. There are 16 residues in the CDR3. The germline V gene encodes CDR1 MNHNS and CDR2 SASEGT. The CDR3 DNA sequence: TGTGCCAGTATCTCTCAGGCGGGAGGGACCTACAATGAGCAGTTCTTC. Translated, it gives CASISQAGGTYNEQFF.

This clonotype was counted many times. This chain connects TRBV30 to TRBJ2-2; 14 nucleotides align to TRBD2. CDR3 length: 20 residues. Germline V CDR1 and CDR2: GTSNPN, SVGIG (reference sequence). V lost 2 bases, J lost 6 bases, and 17 bases stayed unmatched. The CDR3 nucleotides are TGTGCCTGGAGTCCCGAAAAGACTAGCGGGAGGGCCCCGTTTGCCGGGGAGCTGTTTTTT. It specifies CAWSPEKTSGRAPFAGELFF.

This clonotype was picked up many times. This chain connects TRBV5-1 to TRBJ2-7; D remains ambiguous. The CDR3 is 12 residues long. V was shortened by 2 bases and J by 4 bases, with 7 bases between the two germline ends. Germline-derived CDR1 and CDR2 are SGHRS and YFSETQ. CDR3 nucleotides: TGCGCCAGCAGCTTTGGTGATTACGAGCAGTACTTC. Encoded protein: CASSFGDYEQYF.

This clonotype showed up many times. V is TRBV20-1 and J is TRBJ2-2, with 8 bases matching TRBD2. The V segment lost 2 bases and the J segment 5 bases; nucleotides outside the gene matches: 10. The CDR3 length is 16 residues. In germline, CDR1 is DFQATT, CDR2 SNEGSKA (reference sequence). CDR3 in amino acids: CSARKPAGEITGELFF. For the CDR3, the DNA is TGCAGTGCTAGAAAACCAGCGGGAGAAATTACCGGGGAGCTGTTTTTT.

This clonotype was recorded many times. V and J are TRBV7-9 and TRBJ1-6; D gene uncertain. V gave up 3 bases and J gave up 7 bases, with 13 bases separating them. CDR1 is SEHNR and CDR2 is FQNEAQ in the germline V gene (reference sequence). The CDR3 is 15 amino acids. DNA for the CDR3: TGTGCCAGCAGCTTCTCGGCCGAAAGGAATTCACCCCTCCACTTT. Translation gives CASSFSAERNSPLHF.